A selection of T cell receptor beta chains follows, all from one sample in a study of cytomegalovirus exposure and HLA in healthy donors. Method: immunoSEQ multiplex PCR; TCRdb's copy keeps in-frame clones and lacks some. Recorded here are under 70,000 clones; the top ten clones represent about 9.2%. Sequenced sample: PBMCs. Every receptor here comes from a man aged 50-60 years in good health and CMV-seropositive. The CDR3 runs from the conserved cysteine through the conserved F or W. The D gene is left open where the match is weak.

D | J | V | CDR3 | DNA
. | TRBJ1-4 | TRBV18 | CASSPDPQGRGEKLFF | TGTGCCAGCTCACCAGATCCCCAGGGGCGCGGTGAAAAACTGTTTTTT
. | TRBJ1-1 | TRBV4-1 | CASSSNPTMNTEAFF | TGCGCCAGCAGCTCGAACCCGACAATGAACACTGAAGCTTTCTTT
. | TRBJ1-1 | TRBV30 | CAWSRGWGQNTEAFF | TGTGCCTGGAGTCGAGGGTGGGGGCAGAACACTGAAGCTTTCTTT
. | TRBJ1-1 | TRBV28 | CASGMGGILTEAFF | TGTGCCAGCGGGATGGGGGGGATTCTCACTGAAGCTTTCTTT
. | TRBJ1-1 | TRBV13 | CASSSSWGLNTEAFF | TGTGCCAGCAGTTCTAGTTGGGGGCTTAACACTGAAGCTTTCTTT
. | TRBJ2-1 | TRBV9 | CASSVEGVRSNEQFF | TGTGCCAGCAGCGTAGAGGGGGTCAGGAGCAATGAGCAGTTCTTC
TRBD1 | TRBJ2-2 | TRBV5-1 | CASGLGQGAIGELFF | TGCGCCAGCGGCCTGGGACAGGGGGCGATCGGGGAGCTGTTTTTT
. | TRBJ2-1 | TRBV2 | CATNLVTQGRGNEQFF | TGTGCCACCAATCTAGTAACACAGGGCCGGGGCAATGAGCAGTTCTTC
TRBD2 | TRBJ2-7 | TRBV11-2 | CASSLGSGVSYEQYF | TGTGCCAGCAGCTTGGGTAGCGGGGTTTCCTACGAGCAGTACTTC
TRBD2 | TRBJ2-7 | TRBV10-3 | CAISDGTNLKYEQYF | TGTGCCATCAGCGATGGGACTAACCTAAAATACGAGCAGTACTTC
. | TRBJ1-5 | TRBV2 | CASSARGAGNQPQHF | TGTGCCAGCAGCGCCAGGGGCGCGGGCAATCAGCCCCAGCATTTT
. | TRBJ1-2 | TRBV6-6 | CASSYSEAGAGYTF | TGTGCCAGCAGTTACTCGGAGGCGGGGGCCGGCTACACCTTC
TRBD1 | TRBJ1-2 | TRBV7-6 | CASSLPGQAYDGYTF | TGTGCCAGCAGCCTTCCGGGACAGGCGTACGATGGCTACACCTTC
TRBD1 | TRBJ2-3 | TRBV18 | CASSPRQGEGTQYF | TGTGCCAGCTCACCCCGACAGGGGGAAGGTACGCAGTATTTT
TRBD1 | TRBJ2-1 | TRBV7-7 | CASSSGQGSYNEQFF | TGTGCTAGCAGCTCCGGACAGGGTAGCTACAATGAGCAGTTCTTC
TRBD2 | TRBJ2-5 | TRBV5-5 | CASSPGLAGGETQYF | TGTGCCAGCAGCCCTGGACTAGCGGGAGGAGAGACCCAGTACTTC
TRBD1 | TRBJ1-1 | TRBV6-5 | CASTRDRVNTEAFF | TGTGCCAGCACACGGGACAGGGTCAACACTGAAGCTTTCTTT
. | TRBJ1-1 | TRBV6-5 | CASSKQGLGTEAFF | TGTGCCAGCAGTAAACAGGGATTGGGCACTGAAGCTTTCTTT
TRBD2 | TRBJ2-3 | TRBV6-5 | CASRRGGDTDTQYF | TGTGCCAGCAGGCGGGGGGGGGACACAGATACGCAGTATTTT
. | TRBJ2-5 | TRBV7-3 | CASSLRRRETQYF | TGTGCCAGCAGCTTAAGGCGGAGAGAGACCCAGTACTTC
. | TRBJ2-3 | TRBV6-4 | CASSEGPTDTQYF | TGTGCCAGCAGTGAGGGGCCCACAGATACGCAGTATTTT
. | TRBJ2-3 | TRBV6-5 | CASSYGGLSTDTQYF | TGTGCCAGCAGTTACGGCGGACTTAGCACAGATACGCAGTATTTT
TRBD1 | TRBJ2-7 | TRBV5-6 | CASSFGQVYEQYF | TGTGCCAGCAGCTTTGGACAGGTCTACGAGCAGTACTTC
. | TRBJ2-7 | TRBV11-2 | CASSLEGGPYEQYF | TGTGCCAGCAGCTTAGAGGGGGGACCCTACGAGCAGTACTTC
. | TRBJ1-2 | TRBV4-3 | CASSTRDINYGYTF | TGCGCCAGCAGCACCCGGGACATTAACTATGGCTACACCTTC
. | TRBJ1-1 | TRBV27 | CASSPLQGGTEAFF | TGTGCCAGCAGTCCCCTCCAGGGAGGCACTGAAGCTTTCTTT
. | TRBJ1-6 | TRBV25-1 | CASNPGTGPYNSPLHF | TGTGCCAGCAATCCGGGAACAGGGCCCTATAATTCACCCCTCCACTTT
. | TRBJ2-5 | TRBV11-1 | CASSRRRGRGQETQYF | TGTGCCAGCAGCCGGAGGAGGGGCAGGGGACAGGAGACCCAGTACTTC
TRBD1 | TRBJ2-7 | TRBV7-4 | CASSQTRDSHSYEQYF | TGTGCCAGCAGCCAGACGAGGGACAGCCACTCCTACGAGCAGTACTTC
TRBD1 | TRBJ2-5 | TRBV27 | CASIQMGTEETQYF | TGTGCCAGCATCCAAATGGGGACAGAAGAGACCCAGTACTTC
TRBD2 | TRBJ2-3 | TRBV4-2 | CASSQGLGGTDTQYF | TGTGCCAGCAGCCAGGGACTAGGAGGCACAGATACGCAGTATTTT
. | TRBJ1-1 | TRBV2 | CASSNQENTEAFF | TGTGCCAGCAGCAATCAGGAGAACACTGAAGCTTTCTTT
TRBD2 | TRBJ2-1 | TRBV5-1 | CASSFGLASDEQFF | TGCGCCAGCAGCTTCGGACTAGCGAGTGATGAGCAGTTCTTC
TRBD2 | TRBJ2-7 | TRBV6-5 | CASSSPRGAKTYEQYF | TGTGCCAGCAGTTCCCCGCGGGGGGCTAAAACCTACGAGCAGTACTTC
TRBD1 | TRBJ1-1 | TRBV6-5 | CASSYHDRANTEAFF | TGTGCCAGCAGTTACCACGACAGGGCGAACACTGAAGCTTTCTTT
TRBD2 | TRBJ2-7 | TRBV6-5 | CASSYRAGGAYEQYF | TGTGCCAGCAGTTACCGAGCGGGGGGAGCCTACGAGCAGTACTTC
TRBD1 | TRBJ1-1 | TRBV2 | CASRRQGWTEAFF | TGTGCCAGCAGGCGACAGGGTTGGACTGAAGCTTTCTTT
. | TRBJ1-3 | TRBV11-1 | CASSPTSLGNTIYF | TGTGCCAGCAGCCCGACTTCTCTTGGAAACACCATATATTTT
TRBD1 | TRBJ2-7 | TRBV4-3 | CASSQDRTGIPYEQYF | TGCGCCAGCAGCCAAGACAGGACAGGGATTCCCTACGAGCAGTACTTC
TRBD1 | TRBJ1-5 | TRBV12-5 | CASASQGARNQPQHF | TGTGCTAGTGCATCCCAGGGGGCCCGCAATCAGCCCCAGCATTTT
. | TRBJ1-1 | TRBV6-1 | CASIPRRQWTEAFF | TGTGCCAGCATTCCCCGGAGGCAGTGGACTGAAGCTTTCTTT
. | TRBJ2-7 | TRBV28 | CASSSPRLGYEQYF | TGTGCCAGCAGTTCCCCTCGACTAGGCTACGAGCAGTACTTC
. | TRBJ2-7 | TRBV5-1 | CASSLAGDSYEQYF | TGCGCCAGCAGCTTGGCCGGGGACTCCTACGAGCAGTACTTC
. | TRBJ2-3 | TRBV29-1 | CSVEPRGGSDTQYF | TGCAGCGTTGAACCCAGGGGAGGGTCGGATACGCAGTATTTT
TRBD1 | TRBJ2-1 | TRBV7-7 | CASSWDSNPYNEQFF | TGTGCTAGCAGCTGGGACAGCAACCCCTACAATGAGCAGTTCTTC
. | TRBJ2-3 | TRBV29-1 | CSMPLGGSTDTQYF | TGCAGCATGCCTCTAGGCGGTAGCACAGATACGCAGTATTTT
. | TRBJ1-2 | TRBV28 | CASSTNPTGQRGYTF | TGTGCCAGCAGTACCAACCCTACAGGGCAGCGAGGCTACACCTTC
TRBD1 | TRBJ2-2 | TRBV5-1 | CASTGTGTTGELFF | TGCGCCAGCACGGGGACAGGGACCACCGGGGAGCTGTTTTTT
. | TRBJ1-1 | TRBV5-1 | CASSMARGPRNTEAFF | TGCGCCAGCAGCATGGCGCGGGGGCCGAGGAACACTGAAGCTTTCTTT
TRBD1 | TRBJ1-3 | TRBV7-6 | CASSLAGRGTALGGNTIYF | TGTGCCAGCAGCTTAGCGGGTCGCGGGACAGCCCTGGGAGGAAACACCATATATTTT